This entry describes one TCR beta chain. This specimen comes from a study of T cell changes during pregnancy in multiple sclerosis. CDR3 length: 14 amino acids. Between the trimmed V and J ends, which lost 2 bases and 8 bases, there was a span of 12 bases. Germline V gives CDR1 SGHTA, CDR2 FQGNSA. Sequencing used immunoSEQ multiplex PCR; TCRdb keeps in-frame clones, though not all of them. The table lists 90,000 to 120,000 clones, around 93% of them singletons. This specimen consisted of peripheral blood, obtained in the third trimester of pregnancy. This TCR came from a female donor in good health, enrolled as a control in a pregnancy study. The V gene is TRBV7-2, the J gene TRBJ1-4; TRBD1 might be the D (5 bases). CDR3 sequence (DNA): TGTGCCAGCAGCTTAAACGCAGGGTGGGAAAAACTGTTTTTT. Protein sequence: CASSLNAGWEKLFF. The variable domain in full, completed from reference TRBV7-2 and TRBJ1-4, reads GAGVSQSPSNKVTEKGKDVELRCDPISGHTALYWYRQSLGQGLEFLIYFQGNSAPDKSGLPSDRFSAERTGGSVSTLTIQRTQQEDSAVYLCASSLNAGWEKLFFGSGTQLSVL.